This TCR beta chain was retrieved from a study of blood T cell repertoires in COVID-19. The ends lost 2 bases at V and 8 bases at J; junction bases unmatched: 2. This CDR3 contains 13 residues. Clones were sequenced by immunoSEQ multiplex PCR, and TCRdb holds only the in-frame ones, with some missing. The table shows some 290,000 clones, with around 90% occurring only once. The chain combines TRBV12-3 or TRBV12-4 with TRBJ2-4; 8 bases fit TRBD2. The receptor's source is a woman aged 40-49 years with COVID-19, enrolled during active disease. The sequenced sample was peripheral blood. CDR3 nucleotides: TGTGCCAGCAGTTTAACGGGGGGGGACATTCAGTACTTC. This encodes CASSLTGGDIQYF.